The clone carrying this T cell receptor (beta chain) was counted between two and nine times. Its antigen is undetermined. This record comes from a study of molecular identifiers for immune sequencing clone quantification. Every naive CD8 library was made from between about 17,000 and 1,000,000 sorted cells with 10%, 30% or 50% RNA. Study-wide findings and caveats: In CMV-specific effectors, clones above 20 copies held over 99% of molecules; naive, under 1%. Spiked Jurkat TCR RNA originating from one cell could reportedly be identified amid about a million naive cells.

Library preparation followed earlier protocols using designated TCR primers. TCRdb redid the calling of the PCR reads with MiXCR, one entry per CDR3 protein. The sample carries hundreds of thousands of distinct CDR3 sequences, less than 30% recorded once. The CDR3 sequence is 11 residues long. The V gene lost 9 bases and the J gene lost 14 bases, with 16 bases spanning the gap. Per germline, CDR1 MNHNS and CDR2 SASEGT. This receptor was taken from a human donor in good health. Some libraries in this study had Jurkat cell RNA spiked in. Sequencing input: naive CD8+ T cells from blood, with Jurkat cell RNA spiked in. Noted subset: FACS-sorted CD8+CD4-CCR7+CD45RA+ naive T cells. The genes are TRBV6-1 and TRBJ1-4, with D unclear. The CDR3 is CASGVNGNLFF. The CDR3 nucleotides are TGTGCCAGTGGAGTCAACGGAAACCTGTTTTTT.